The sequence of this T cell receptor (beta chain) was determined in a study of regulatory T cells in long-lasting Graves disease. This CDR3 comprises 15 residues. J gave up 4 bases and V 5 bases, and 11 bases lay outside the gene matches. Germline V lookup: CDR1 SEHNR, CDR2 FQNEAQ (reference sequence). Time point denoted: persistent/refractory GD, antithyroid drugs over 5 years with positive TRAb. The authors made the TCR library using RNA they extracted from PBMCs. In building TCR beta libraries, iRepertoire HTBI primers were used together with Arm-PCR of CDR3 regions. TCRdb re-called the multiplex PCR reads with MiXCR, one entry per CDR3 protein. The table includes some 300,000 distinct CDR3 sequences, around 23% detected once.

The rearrangement joins TRBV7-9 to TRBJ2-7; TRBD2 aligns across 7 bases. The specimen was peripheral blood mononuclear cells (PBMCs), collected when the disease was refractory, from a patient treated with antithyroid drugs. The TCR comes from a female donor with Graves disease. CDR3 residues: CASSPREAGIYEQYF. The CDR3 nucleotides read TGTGCCAGCAGCCCCCGCGAAGCGGGGATATACGAGCAGTACTTC.